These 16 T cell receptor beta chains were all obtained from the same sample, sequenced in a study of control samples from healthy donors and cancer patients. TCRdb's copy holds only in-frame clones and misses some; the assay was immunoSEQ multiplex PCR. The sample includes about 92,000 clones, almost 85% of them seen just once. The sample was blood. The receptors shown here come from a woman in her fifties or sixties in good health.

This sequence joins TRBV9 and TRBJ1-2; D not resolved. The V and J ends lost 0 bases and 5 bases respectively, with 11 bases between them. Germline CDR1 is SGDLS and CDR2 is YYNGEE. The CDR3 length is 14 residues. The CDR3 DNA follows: TGTGCCAGCAGCGTAGAACCCGACGGGTATGGCTACACCTTC. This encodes CASSVEPDGYGYTF.

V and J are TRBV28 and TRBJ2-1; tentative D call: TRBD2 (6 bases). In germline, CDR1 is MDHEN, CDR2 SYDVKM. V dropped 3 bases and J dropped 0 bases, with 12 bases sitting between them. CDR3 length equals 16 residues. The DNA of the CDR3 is TGTGCCAGCAGTTTTTTAGGGAGGAGCTCCTACAATGAGCAGTTCTTC. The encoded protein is CASSFLGRSSYNEQFF.

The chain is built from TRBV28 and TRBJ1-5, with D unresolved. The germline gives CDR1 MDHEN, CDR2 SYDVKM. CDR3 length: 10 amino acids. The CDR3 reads CAIANQPQHF. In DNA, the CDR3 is TGTGCAATAGCCAATCAGCCCCAGCATTTT.

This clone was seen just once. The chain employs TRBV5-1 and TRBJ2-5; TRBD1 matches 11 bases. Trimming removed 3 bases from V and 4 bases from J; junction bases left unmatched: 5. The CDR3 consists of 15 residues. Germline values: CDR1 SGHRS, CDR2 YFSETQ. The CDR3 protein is CASSSRTGGLETQYF. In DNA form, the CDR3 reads TGCGCCAGCAGCTCTAGGACAGGGGGCTTAGAGACCCAGTACTTC. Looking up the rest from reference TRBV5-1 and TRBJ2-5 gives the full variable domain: KAGVTQTPRYLIKTRGQQVTLSCSPISGHRSVSWYQQTPGQGLQFLFEYFSETQRNKGNFPGRFSGRQFSNSRSEMNVSTLELGDSALYLCASSSRTGGLETQYFGPGTRLLVL.

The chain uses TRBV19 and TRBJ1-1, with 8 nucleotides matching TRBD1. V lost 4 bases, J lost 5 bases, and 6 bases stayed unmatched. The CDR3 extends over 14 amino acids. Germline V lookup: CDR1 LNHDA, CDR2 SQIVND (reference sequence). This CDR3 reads CASSSQGARTEAFF. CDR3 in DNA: TGTGCCAGTAGTAGCCAGGGGGCGCGGACTGAAGCTTTCTTT.

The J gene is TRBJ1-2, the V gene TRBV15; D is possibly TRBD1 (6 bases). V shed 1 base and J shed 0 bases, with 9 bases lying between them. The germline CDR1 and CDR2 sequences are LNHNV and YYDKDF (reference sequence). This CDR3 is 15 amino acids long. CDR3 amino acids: CATSRVGGANYGYTF. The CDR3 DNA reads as TGTGCCACCAGCAGAGTAGGGGGGGCTAACTATGGCTACACCTTC.

The CDR3 is CASSWGQGGSEETQYF. The CDR3 DNA follows: TGCGCCAGCAGCTGGGGACAGGGGGGGTCCGAAGAGACCCAGTACTTC. The chain couples TRBV5-1 to TRBJ2-5, with 11 bases lining up with TRBD1. This CDR3 is built from 16 residues. Trimming removed 3 bases from V and 3 bases from J; junction bases left unmatched: 7. Germline lookup yields CDR1 SGHRS and CDR2 YFSETQ.

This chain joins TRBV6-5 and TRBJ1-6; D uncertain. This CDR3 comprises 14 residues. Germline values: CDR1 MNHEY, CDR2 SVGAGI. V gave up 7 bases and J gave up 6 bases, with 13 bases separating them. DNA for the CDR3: TGTGCCAGCATACGTGAACAGACTAATTCACCCCTCCACTTT. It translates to CASIREQTNSPLHF.

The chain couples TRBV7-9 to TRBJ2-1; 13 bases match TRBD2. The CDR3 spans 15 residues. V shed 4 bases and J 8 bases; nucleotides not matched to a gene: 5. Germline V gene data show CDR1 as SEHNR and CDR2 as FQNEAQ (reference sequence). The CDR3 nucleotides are TGTGCCAGCAGCTCCGGGACTAGCGGGGCAGATGAGCAGTTCTTC. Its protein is CASSSGTSGADEQFF.

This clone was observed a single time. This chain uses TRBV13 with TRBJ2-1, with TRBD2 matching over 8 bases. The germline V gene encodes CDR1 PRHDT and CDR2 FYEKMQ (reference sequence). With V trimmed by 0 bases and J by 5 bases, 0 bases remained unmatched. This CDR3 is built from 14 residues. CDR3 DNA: TGTGCCAGCAGCTTAGGACTAGCGGACAATGAGCAGTTCTTC. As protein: CASSLGLADNEQFF.

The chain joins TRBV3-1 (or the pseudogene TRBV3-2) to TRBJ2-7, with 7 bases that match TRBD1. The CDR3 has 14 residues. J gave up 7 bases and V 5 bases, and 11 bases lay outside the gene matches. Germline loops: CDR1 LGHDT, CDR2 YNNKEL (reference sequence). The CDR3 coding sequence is TGTGCCAGCAGCTCGCACCTCCCAGGGGGTGAGCAGTACTTC. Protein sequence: CASSSHLPGGEQYF.

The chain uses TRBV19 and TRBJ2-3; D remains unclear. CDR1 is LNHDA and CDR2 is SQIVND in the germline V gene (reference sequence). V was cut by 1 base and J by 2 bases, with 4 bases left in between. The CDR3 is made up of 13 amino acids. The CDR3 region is CASSIVDTDTQYF. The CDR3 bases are TGTGCCAGTAGTATAGTAGACACAGATACGCAGTATTTT. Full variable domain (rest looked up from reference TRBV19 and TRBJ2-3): DGGITQSPKYLFRKEGQNVTLSCEQNLNHDAMYWYRQDPGQGLRLIYYSQIVNDFQKGDIAEGYSVSREKKESFPLTVTSAQKNPTAFYLCASSIVDTDTQYFGPGTRLTVL.

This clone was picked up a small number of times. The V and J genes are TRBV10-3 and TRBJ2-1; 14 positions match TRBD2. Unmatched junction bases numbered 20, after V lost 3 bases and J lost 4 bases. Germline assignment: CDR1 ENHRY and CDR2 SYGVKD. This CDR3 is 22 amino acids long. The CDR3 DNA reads TGTGCCATCAGTGACCAGGGACTAGCGGGAGCTAAGGTCACACCAAATTACAATGAGCAGTTCTTC. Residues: CAISDQGLAGAKVTPNYNEQFF.

Here the CDR3 reads CASSPGILRGKLFF. The DNA for the CDR3 is TGTGCCAGCTCACCGGGGATACTGAGGGGAAAACTGTTTTTT. V is TRBV18 and J is TRBJ1-4; D might be TRBD1 (5 bases). Germline CDR1 reads KGHSH; CDR2 reads LQKENI. The CDR3 covers 14 residues. Trimming removed 3 bases from V and 10 bases from J, with 15 bases in between. Variable domain in full (rest from reference TRBV18 and TRBJ1-4): NAGVMQNPRHLVRRRGQEARLRCSPMKGHSHVYWYRQLPEEGLKFMVYLQKENIIDESGMPKERFSAEFPKEGPSILRIQQVVRGDSAAYFCASSPGILRGKLFFGSGTQLSVL.

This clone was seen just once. Here the CDR3 DNA reads TGTGCCACCAGCGCCCAGAAAGTTCCCGACACCGGGGAGCTGTTTTTT. It encodes CATSAQKVPDTGELFF. This chain connects TRBV15 to TRBJ2-2; D call uncertain. V lost 5 bases to trimming and J lost 3 bases, with 16 bases between them. Germline assignment: CDR1 LNHNV and CDR2 YYDKDF (reference sequence). CDR3 length: 16 amino acids.

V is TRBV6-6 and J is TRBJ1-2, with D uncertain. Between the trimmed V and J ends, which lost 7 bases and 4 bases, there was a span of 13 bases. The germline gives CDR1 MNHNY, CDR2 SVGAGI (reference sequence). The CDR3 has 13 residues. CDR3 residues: CASTHGSSYGYTF. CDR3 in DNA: TGTGCCAGCACCCACGGGTCCTCCTATGGCTACACCTTC.